The sequence of this T cell receptor beta chain was determined in a study of PD-1 blockade in classical Hodgkin lymphoma. Study-level background: Nivolumab dosing for patients was 3 mg/kg, administered intravenously every 2 weeks.

Between the trimmed V and J ends, which lost 2 bases and 4 bases, there was a span of 12 bases. This CDR3 comprises 14 residues. Germline V gene lookup returns CDR1 MNHNS and CDR2 SASEGT. Time point described: cycle 4 day 1 (C4D1), after less than 7 weeks of nivolumab. Autologous stem cell transplantation was followed by relapse in every patient, and brentuximab vedotin exposure varied. Study-level results: CD4+ TCR diversity, unlike CD8+, climbed significantly by C4D1.

Method: immunoSEQ multiplex PCR; TCRdb's copy keeps in-frame clones and lacks some. The sample carries 57,000 or so clones, nearly 90% recorded once. As concerns this clone: Antigen specificity is unknown.

The specimen was peripheral blood mononuclear cells (PBMCs), collected before the fourth cycle of nivolumab. This TCR was recovered from a human donor with classical Hodgkin lymphoma. The chain links TRBV6-1 to TRBJ2-7; possible D gene TRBD1, 5 bases. In DNA, the CDR3 is TGTGCCAGCAGTGAATTAGGGGCTTTGTACGAGCAGTACTTC. Its translation: CASSELGALYEQYF.